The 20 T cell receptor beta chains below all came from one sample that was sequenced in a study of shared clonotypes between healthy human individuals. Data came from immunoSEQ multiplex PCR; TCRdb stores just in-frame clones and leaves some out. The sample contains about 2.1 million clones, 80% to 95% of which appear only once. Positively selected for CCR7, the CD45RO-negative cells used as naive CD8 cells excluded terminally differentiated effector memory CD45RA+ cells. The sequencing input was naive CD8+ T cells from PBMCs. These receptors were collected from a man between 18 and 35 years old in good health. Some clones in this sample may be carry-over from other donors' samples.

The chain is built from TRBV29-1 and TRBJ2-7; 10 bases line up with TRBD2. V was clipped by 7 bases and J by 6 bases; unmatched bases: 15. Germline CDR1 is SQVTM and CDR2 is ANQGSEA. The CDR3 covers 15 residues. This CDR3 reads CSAENLAAGGLEQYF. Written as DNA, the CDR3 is TGCAGCGCCGAGAATCTTGCAGCGGGAGGGCTCGAGCAGTACTTC.

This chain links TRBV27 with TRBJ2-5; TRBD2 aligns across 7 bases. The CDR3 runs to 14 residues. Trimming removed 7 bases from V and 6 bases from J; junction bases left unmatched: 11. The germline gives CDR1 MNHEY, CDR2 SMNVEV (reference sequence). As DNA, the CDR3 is TGTGCCAGCATGAGGGCGCGGGAGTGGAAGACCCAGTACTTC. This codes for CASMRAREWKTQYF.

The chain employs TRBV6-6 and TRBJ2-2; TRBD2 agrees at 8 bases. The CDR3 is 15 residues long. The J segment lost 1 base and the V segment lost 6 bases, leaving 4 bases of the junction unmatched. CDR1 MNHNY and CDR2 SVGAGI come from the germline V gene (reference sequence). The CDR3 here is CASSQSGRNTGELFF. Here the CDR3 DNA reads TGTGCCAGCAGCCAGAGCGGGAGGAACACCGGGGAGCTGTTTTTT.

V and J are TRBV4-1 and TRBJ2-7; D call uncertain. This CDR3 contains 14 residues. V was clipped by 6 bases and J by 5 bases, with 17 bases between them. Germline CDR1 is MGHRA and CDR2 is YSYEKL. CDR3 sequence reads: CASSSKGPSDEQYF. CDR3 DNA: TGCGCCAGCAGTTCAAAAGGACCCAGCGACGAGCAGTACTTC.

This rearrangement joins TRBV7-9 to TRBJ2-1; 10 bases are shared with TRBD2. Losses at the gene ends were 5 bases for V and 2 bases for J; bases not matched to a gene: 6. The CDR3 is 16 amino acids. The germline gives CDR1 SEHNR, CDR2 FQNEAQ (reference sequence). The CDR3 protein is CASSPQREGPYNEQFF. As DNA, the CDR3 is TGTGCCAGCAGCCCTCAGCGGGAGGGCCCCTACAATGAGCAGTTCTTC.

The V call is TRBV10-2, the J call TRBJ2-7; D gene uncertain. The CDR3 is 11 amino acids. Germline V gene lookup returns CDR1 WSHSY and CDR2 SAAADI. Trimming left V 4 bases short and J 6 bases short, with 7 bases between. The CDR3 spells CASSVVGEQYF. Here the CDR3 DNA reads TGCGCCAGCAGTGTGGTGGGCGAGCAGTACTTC.

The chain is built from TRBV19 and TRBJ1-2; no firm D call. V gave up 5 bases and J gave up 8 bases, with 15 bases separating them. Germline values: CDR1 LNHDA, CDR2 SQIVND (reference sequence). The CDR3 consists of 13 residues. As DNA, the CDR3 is TGTGCCAGTAGTTACCGGGGTGCCGGGGGCTACACCTTC. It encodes CASSYRGAGGYTF.

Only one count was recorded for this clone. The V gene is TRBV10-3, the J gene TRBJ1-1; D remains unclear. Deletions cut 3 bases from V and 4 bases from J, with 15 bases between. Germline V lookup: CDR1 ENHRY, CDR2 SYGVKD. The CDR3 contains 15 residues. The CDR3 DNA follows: TGTGCCATCAGTGAATACTTGGGCGAGAGCACTGAAGCTTTCTTT. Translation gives CAISEYLGESTEAFF.

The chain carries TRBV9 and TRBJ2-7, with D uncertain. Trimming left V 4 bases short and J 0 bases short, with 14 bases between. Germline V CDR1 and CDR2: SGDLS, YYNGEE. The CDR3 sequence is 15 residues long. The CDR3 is CASSPTAAPSYEQYF. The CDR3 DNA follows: TGTGCCAGCAGCCCCACCGCGGCCCCCTCCTACGAGCAGTACTTC.

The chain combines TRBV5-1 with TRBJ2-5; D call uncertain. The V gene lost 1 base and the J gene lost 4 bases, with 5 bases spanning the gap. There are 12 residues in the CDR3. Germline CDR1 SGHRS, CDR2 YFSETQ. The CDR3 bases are TGCGCCAGCAGCTTGCCAGGAGAGACCCAGTACTTC. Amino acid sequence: CASSLPGETQYF.

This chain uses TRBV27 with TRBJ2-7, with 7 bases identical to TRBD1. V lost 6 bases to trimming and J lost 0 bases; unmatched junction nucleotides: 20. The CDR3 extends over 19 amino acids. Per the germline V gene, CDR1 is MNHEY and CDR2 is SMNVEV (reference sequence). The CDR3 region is CASSHPLLHRGLNSYEQYF. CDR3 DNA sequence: TGTGCCAGCAGCCATCCCCTACTCCACAGGGGCCTAAACTCCTACGAGCAGTACTTC.

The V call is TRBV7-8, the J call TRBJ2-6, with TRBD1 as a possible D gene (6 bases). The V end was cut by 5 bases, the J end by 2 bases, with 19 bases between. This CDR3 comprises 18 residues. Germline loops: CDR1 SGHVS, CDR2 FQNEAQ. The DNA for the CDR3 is TGTGCCAGCAGCCCCCGACAGGCGCCATCCCCTGGGGCCAACGTCCTGACTTTC. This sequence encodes CASSPRQAPSPGANVLTF.

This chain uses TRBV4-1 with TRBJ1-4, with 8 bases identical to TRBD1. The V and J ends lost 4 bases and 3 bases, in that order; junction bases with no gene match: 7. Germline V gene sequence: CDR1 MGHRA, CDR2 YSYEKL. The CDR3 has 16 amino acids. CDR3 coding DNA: TGCGCCAGCAGCCCTTTACAGGGGGGCCCTAATGAAAAACTGTTTTTT. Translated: CASSPLQGGPNEKLFF.

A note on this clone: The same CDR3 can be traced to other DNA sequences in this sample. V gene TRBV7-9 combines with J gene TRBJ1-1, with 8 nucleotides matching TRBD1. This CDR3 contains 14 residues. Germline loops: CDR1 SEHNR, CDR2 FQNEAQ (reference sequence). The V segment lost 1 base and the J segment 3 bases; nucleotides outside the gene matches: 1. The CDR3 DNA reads TGTGCCAGCAGCTTAGGACAGGGGTACACTGAAGCTTTCTTT. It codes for CASSLGQGYTEAFF.

CDR3 region: CASSANEVGELFF. The CDR3 DNA is TGTGCCAGCAGCGCTAACGAAGTCGGGGAGCTGTTTTTT. V gene TRBV21-1 combines with J gene TRBJ2-2; TRBD2 is taken as the D call from the table, unchecked against the DNA. TRBV21-1 is reported as a pseudogene. This CDR3 has 13 residues.

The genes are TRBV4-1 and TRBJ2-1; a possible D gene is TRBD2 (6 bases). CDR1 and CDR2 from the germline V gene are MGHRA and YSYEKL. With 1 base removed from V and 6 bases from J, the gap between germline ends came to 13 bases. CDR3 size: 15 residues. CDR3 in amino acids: CASSQGPGTRNEQFF. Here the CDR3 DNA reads TGCGCCAGCAGCCAAGGGCCCGGGACTCGCAATGAGCAGTTCTTC.

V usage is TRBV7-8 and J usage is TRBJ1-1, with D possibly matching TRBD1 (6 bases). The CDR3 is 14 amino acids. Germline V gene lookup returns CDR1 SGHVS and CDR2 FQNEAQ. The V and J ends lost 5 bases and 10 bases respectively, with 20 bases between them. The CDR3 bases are TGTGCCAGCAGCCCCCGGGACACCCCCGAGGGAGCTTTCTTT. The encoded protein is CASSPRDTPEGAFF. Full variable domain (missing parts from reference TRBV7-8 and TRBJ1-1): GAGVSQSPRYKVAKRGQDVALRCDPISGHVSLFWYQQALGQGPEFLTYFQNEAQLDKSGLPSDRFFAERPEGSVSTLKIQRTQQEDSAVYLCASSPRDTPEGAFFGQGTRLTVV.

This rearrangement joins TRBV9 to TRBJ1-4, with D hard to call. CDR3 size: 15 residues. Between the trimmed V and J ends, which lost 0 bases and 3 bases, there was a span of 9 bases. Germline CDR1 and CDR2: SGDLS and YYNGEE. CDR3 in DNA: TGTGCCAGCAGCGTAGGTTACGGAGCTAATGAAAAACTGTTTTTT. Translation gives CASSVGYGANEKLFF.

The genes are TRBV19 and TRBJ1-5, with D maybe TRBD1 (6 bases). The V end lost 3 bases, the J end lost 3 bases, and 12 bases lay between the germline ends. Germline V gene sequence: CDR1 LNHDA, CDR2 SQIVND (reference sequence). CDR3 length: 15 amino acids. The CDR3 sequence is CASSIAGAYNQPQHF. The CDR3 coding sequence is TGTGCCAGTAGTATTGCGGGGGCGTACAATCAGCCCCAGCATTTT.

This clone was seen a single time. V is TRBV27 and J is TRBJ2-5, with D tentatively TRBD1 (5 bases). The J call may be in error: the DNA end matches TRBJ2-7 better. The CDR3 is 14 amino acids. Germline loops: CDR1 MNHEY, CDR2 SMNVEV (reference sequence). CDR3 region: CASSLQGHTYEQYF. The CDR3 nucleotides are TGTGCCAGCAGTCTTCAGGGTCACACCTACGAGCAGTACTTC.